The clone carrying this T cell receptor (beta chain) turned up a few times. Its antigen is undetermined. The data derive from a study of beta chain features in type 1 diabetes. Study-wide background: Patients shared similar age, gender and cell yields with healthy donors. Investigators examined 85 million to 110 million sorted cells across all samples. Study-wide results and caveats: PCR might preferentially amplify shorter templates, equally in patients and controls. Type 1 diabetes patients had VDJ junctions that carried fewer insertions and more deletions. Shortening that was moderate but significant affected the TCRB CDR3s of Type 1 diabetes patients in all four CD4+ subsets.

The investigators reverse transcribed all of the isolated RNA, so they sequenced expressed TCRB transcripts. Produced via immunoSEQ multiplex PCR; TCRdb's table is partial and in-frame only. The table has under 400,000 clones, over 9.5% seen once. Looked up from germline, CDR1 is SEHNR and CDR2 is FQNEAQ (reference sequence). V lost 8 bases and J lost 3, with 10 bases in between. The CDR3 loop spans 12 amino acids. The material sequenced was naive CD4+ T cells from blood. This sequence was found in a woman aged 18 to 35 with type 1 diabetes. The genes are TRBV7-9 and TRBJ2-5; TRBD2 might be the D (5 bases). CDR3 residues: CASSGVEETQYF. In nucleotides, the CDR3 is TGTGCCAGCTCCGGGGTCGAAGAGACCCAGTACTTC.